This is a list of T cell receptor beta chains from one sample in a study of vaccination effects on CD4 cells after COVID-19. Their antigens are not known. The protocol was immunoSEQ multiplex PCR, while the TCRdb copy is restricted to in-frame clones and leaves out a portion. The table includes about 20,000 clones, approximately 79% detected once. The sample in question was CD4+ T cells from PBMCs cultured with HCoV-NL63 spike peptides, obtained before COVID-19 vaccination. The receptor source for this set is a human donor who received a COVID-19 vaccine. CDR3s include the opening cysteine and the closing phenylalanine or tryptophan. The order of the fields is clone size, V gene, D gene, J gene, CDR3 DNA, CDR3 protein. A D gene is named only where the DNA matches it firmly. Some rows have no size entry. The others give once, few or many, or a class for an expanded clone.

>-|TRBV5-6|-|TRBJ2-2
TGTGCCAGCAGACCCCGAGTAGCGAACACCGGGGAGCTGTTTTTT
CASRPRVANTGELFF
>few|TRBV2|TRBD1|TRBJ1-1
TGTGCCAGCAGCCGACAGGGGGCGACTGAAGCTTTCTTT
CASSRQGATEAFF
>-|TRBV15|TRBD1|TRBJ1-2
TGTGCCACCAGCTTTCGACAGGGGGCCTATATATCGAATGGCTACACCTTC
CATSFRQGAYISNGYTF
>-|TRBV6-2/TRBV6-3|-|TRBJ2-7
TGTGCCAGCAGTTCCACTCCGCTTTCCTACGAGCAGTACTTC
CASSSTPLSYEQYF
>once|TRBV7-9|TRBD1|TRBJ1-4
TGTGCCAGCAGCTTAGCGACAGGGTTTAGGAATGAAAAACTGTTTTTT
CASSLATGFRNEKLFF
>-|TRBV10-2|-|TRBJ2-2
TGCGCCAGCAGTGAGTCCAAAAATCGCGGGGAGCTGTTTTTT
CASSESKNRGELFF
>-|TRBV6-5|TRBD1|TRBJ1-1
TGTGCCAGCAGTACCGGGACAGGGGGCCTGGCTTTCTTT
CASSTGTGGLAFF
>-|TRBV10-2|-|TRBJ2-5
TGCGCCAGCAGTGCCTGGGCGGACGATAGAGAGACCCAGTACTTC
CASSAWADDRETQYF
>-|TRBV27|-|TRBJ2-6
TGTGCCAGCAGTTCGGGGTCTGGGGCCAACGTCCTGACTTTC
CASSSGSGANVLTF
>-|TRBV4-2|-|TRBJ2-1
TGTGCCAGCAGCCAAGAAGGCAGGGGTTACAATGAGCAGTTCTTC
CASSQEGRGYNEQFF
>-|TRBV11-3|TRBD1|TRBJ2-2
TGTGCCAGCAGCCAACGGGACAGAACCGGGGAGCTGTTTTTT
CASSQRDRTGELFF
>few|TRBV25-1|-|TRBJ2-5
TGTGCCAGCAGTGAGGGCAGGGGAGGGTACCAAGAGACCCAGTACTTC
CASSEGRGGYQETQYF
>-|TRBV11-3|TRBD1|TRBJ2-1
TGTGCCAGCAGCTTAGAACAGGGGGCGCTCCACAATGAGCAGTTCTTC
CASSLEQGALHNEQFF
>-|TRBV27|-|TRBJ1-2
TGTGCCAGCAGTTCGGGGAAAAACTATGGCTACACCTTC
CASSSGKNYGYTF
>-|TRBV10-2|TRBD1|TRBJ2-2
TGCGCCAGCAGATGGACAGGGACGAACACCGGGGAGCTGTTTTTT
CASRWTGTNTGELFF
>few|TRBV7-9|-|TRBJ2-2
TGTGCCAGCAGCCCCGCGCGCACCGGGGAGCTGTTTTTT
CASSPARTGELFF
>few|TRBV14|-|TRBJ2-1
TGTGCCAGCAGCCAATCTATGCTCCATGAGCAGTTCTTC
CASSQSMLHEQFF
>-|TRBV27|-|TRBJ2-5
TGTGCCAGCAGTTTTAGGGTACGCGAGACCCAGTACTTC
CASSFRVRETQYF
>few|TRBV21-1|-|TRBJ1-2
TGTGCCAGCAGCACCTTTAGCTTC
CASSTFSF
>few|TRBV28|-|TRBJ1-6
TGTGCCAGCAAGGCGGGACACCCTTATTCACCCCTCCACTTT
CASKAGHPYSPLHF
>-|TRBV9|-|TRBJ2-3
TGTGCCAGCAGCGTTATTCCGGGGTATACGCAGTATTTT
CASSVIPGYTQYF
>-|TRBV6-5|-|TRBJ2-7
TGTGCCAGCAAGCCAGAGAGGCTTTCCTACGAGCAGTACTTC
CASKPERLSYEQYF
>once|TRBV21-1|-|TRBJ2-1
TGTGCCAGCAGCCCCCTAGCGGGGGTCCACAATGAGCAGTTCTTC
CASSPLAGVHNEQFF
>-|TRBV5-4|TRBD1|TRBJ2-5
TGTGCCAGCAGCTTGAGACAGGGTCAAGAGACCCAGTACTTC
CASSLRQGQETQYF
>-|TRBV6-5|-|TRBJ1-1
TGTGCCAGCAGTTACTCCAGGACGGCCGCTTTCTTT
CASSYSRTAAFF
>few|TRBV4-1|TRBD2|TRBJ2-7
TGCGCCAGCAGCCAAGGGACTAGCGGGGGTTACGAGCAGTACTTC
CASSQGTSGGYEQYF
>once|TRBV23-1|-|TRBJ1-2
TGCGCCAGCAGTCAATCCACAGGGAACTATGGCTACACCTTC
CASSQSTGNYGYTF
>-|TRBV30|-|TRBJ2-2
TGTGCCTGGTCGTCAGGAGGGGGTCCCGGGGAGCTGTTTTTT
CAWSSGGGPGELFF
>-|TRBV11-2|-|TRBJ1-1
TGTGCCAGCAGCTTATCCGGGGGTCTGAACACTGAAGCTTTCTTT
CASSLSGGLNTEAFF
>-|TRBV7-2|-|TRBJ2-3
TGTGCCAGCAGCATAGCGGACCTCACAGATACGCAGTATTTT
CASSIADLTDTQYF
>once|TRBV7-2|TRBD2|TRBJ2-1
TGTGCCAGCAGCCCGGGACTAGCGGGGGCCTACTCCTACAATGAGCAGTTCTTC
CASSPGLAGAYSYNEQFF
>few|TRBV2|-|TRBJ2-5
TGTGCCAGCAGTGAAGCGCTGGGGCGGGCCTGGGGCCAAGAGACCCAGTACTTC
CASSEALGRAWGQETQYF
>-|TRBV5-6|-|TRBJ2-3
TGTGCCAGCAGCTCACCCCCTCCGGGCATGAGCACAGATACGCAGTATTTT
CASSSPPPGMSTDTQYF
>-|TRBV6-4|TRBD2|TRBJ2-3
TGTGCCAGCAGTGAGGCAGCGGGAGGGACGGATACGCAGTATTTT
CASSEAAGGTDTQYF
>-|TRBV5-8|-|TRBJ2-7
TGTGCCAGCAGGTACTTACAGAGTCACGAGCAGTACTTC
CASRYLQSHEQYF
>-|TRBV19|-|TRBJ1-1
TGTGCCAGTAACTCCGGGTTTCGGGGGGCCCGAGCGAACACTGAAGCTTTCTTT
CASNSGFRGARANTEAFF